This T cell receptor beta chain was sequenced during a study of blood T cell repertoires in COVID-19. Study-level background: Collection of acute and convalescent COVID-19 samples took place in the United States, Italy and Spain. PBMCs, B-cell-depleted T cells, or T cells were the source of the cDNA or gDNA that made up the material.

In the original processing: Estimation of nucleated cell counts was performed using reference gene primer amplification. TCRdb's copy holds only in-frame clones and misses some; the assay was immunoSEQ multiplex PCR. That table is the source of V, J and clone size, and D and trimming were worked out from the DNA. Of 300,000 to 400,000 clones in the sample, 70% to 90% were seen once. CDR3 length equals 13 residues. Germline lookup yields CDR1 SGHVS and CDR2 FQNEAQ. Trimming removed 4 bases from V and 5 bases from J, with 11 bases in between. A Seattle source enrolled patients during active infection and followed them longitudinally.

The sequencing input was peripheral blood. The chain recombines TRBV7-8 with TRBJ1-1, with D possibly being TRBD1 (5 bases). This TCR was recovered from a woman aged 55-69 years with COVID-19, enrolled during active disease. CDR3 DNA sequence: TGTGCCAGCAGCTGGGGCCCTAGGACTGAAGCTTTCTTT. This translates into CASSWGPRTEAFF. The full variable domain, rest sourced from reference TRBV7-8 and TRBJ1-1, is GAGVSQSPRYKVAKRGQDVALRCDPISGHVSLFWYQQALGQGPEFLTYFQNEAQLDKSGLPSDRFFAERPEGSVSTLKIQRTQQEDSAVYLCASSWGPRTEAFFGQGTRLTVV.